The present T cell receptor (beta chain) was sequenced within a study of spatial heterogeneity in lung cancer. The wider study: Beta-chain sequences consistently outnumbered alpha-chain sequences in detection. Overall study results and limits: Higher tumor mutation counts went along with higher counts of expanded intratumoral alpha and beta TCRs.

Every individual TCR cDNA molecule carried its own unique molecular identifier, which allowed correction of PCR and sequencing errors. TCRdb re-called the 5' RACE reads through MiXCR, storing one row per CDR3 protein. The profile shows about 22,000 distinct CDR3 sequences, under 9.5% of them singletons. With regard to this clonotype: The target antigen is unknown.

Stated time point: sample taken at primary tumor resection. Patients with untreated early-stage non-small cell lung cancer, numbering some 72, were the donors. The input material, whole RNA from tumor, nontumor lung or frozen PBMC, was sequenced unsorted. The germline V and J ends were trimmed by 1 base and 6 bases, with 5 bases remaining between them. Germline V gene data show CDR1 as SGHNT and CDR2 as YYREEE (reference sequence). This CDR3 is built from 12 residues. The chain uses TRBV5-4 and TRBJ2-1; no clear D. This material consisted of lung tumor tissue, taken at surgery. The source of this sequence is a male donor with early-stage non-small cell lung cancer. The CDR3, as DNA: TGTGCCAGCAGCTTGAATAGCAATGAGCAGTTCTTC. Amino acid sequence: CASSLNSNEQFF.